These T cell receptor beta chains were read from a single sample in a study of patients and donors after allogeneic stem cell transplantation. TCRdb fed the RT-PCR reads into MiXCR, producing one record per CDR3 protein. The sample shows roughly 230,000 distinct CDR3 sequences, 13% to 15% of them seen only once. The sample was blood, either unsorted or a sorted T cell fraction (not recorded which). The origin of the receptors is a human donor who was either an allogeneic HSCT recipient or a stem cell or donor lymphocyte infusion donor (not recorded which). It is not recorded whose cells these are; they may come from a transplant donor. CDR3s include the opening cysteine and the closing phenylalanine or tryptophan. D genes are given only for firm matches. For some rows the clone size is stated as once, few or many, or as a class when expanded; others skip it.

J | D | size | length | V | CDR3 | DNA
TRBJ2-1 | . | few | 12 | TRBV6-5 | CASSSGNNEQFF | TGTGCCAGCAGTTCAGGGAACAATGAGCAGTTCTTC
TRBJ2-7 | . | many | 16 | TRBV12-3/TRBV12-4 | CASSLGVMGLTYEQYF | TGTGCCAGCAGTTTAGGGGTAATGGGCCTCACCTACGAGCAGTACTTC
TRBJ2-1 | . | many | 16 | TRBV3-1 | CASSQDKGRVYNEQFF | TGTGCCAGCAGCCAAGATAAGGGTAGAGTATACAATGAGCAGTTCTTC
TRBJ1-4 | . | few | 14 | TRBV5-1 | CASSLNPGNEKLFF | TGCGCCAGCAGCCTAAATCCGGGGAATGAAAAACTGTTTTTT
TRBJ1-2 | TRBD1 | . | 14 | TRBV6-1 | CASRTGQENYGYTF | TGTGCCAGCAGGACAGGGCAGGAGAACTATGGCTACACCTTC
TRBJ1-4 | . | . | 14 | TRBV30 | CAWSAGSTNEKLFF | TGTGCCTGGAGTGCAGGGTCAACTAATGAAAAACTGTTTTTT
TRBJ2-7 | . | many | 12 | TRBV20-1 | CSAFRSSYEQYF | TGCAGTGCTTTCCGAAGCTCCTACGAGCAGTACTTC
TRBJ1-2 | . | . | 14 | TRBV5-1 | CASSLDSRTYGYTF | TGCGCCAGCAGCTTGGACAGCAGAACCTATGGCTACACCTTC
TRBJ1-5 | . | . | 13 | TRBV11-2 | CASSLDWRQPQHF | TGTGCCAGCAGCTTAGATTGGCGACAGCCCCAGCATTTT
TRBJ2-7 | TRBD1 | few | 15 | TRBV6-2/TRBV6-3 | CASSYPGDSSYEQYF | TGTGCCAGCAGTTACCCTGGGGACAGCTCCTACGAGCAGTACTTC
TRBJ2-7 | TRBD2 | . | 15 | TRBV7-2 | CASSLVGSGSYEQYF | TGTGCCAGCAGCTTAGTCGGTAGCGGGAGTTACGAGCAGTACTTC
TRBJ2-4 | TRBD2 | few | 15 | TRBV12-3/TRBV12-4 | CASSPGLAGFNIQYF | TGTGCCAGCAGTCCGGGACTAGCGGGATTCAACATTCAGTACTTC
TRBJ1-1 | TRBD1 | . | 12 | TRBV3-1 | CATQGFYTEAFF | TGTGCCACACAGGGGTTTTACACTGAAGCTTTCTTT
TRBJ1-5 | TRBD1 | few | 17 | TRBV19 | CASSILTQGARGQPQHF | TGTGCCAGTAGTATCCTCACACAGGGGGCGCGGGGTCAGCCCCAGCATTTT
TRBJ2-2 | TRBD2 | . | 16 | TRBV27 | CASKRTAGGHDGELFF | TGTGCCAGCAAACGAACAGCGGGGGGGCATGACGGGGAGCTGTTTTTT
TRBJ1-2 | . | . | 13 | TRBV7-2 | CASSLFVSYGYTF | TGTGCCAGCAGCTTATTTGTCTCTTATGGCTACACCTTC
TRBJ1-2 | . | many | 17 | TRBV4-1 | CASSQDGGGAQKDGYTF | TGCGCCAGCAGCCAAGATGGTGGAGGGGCCCAGAAGGATGGCTACACCTTC
TRBJ2-5 | . | . | 15 | TRBV19 | CASSSRTEGRETQYF | TGTGCCAGTAGTTCACGGACCGAAGGACGAGAGACCCAGTACTTC
TRBJ2-2 | TRBD2 | . | 17 | TRBV6-1 | CASNPIGGLAVTGELFF | TGTGCCAGCAACCCTATCGGGGGACTAGCGGTCACCGGGGAGCTGTTTTTT
TRBJ1-6 | . | . | 14 | TRBV5-4 | CASSLDQVYSPLHF | TGTGCCAGCAGCTTAGACCAGGTTTATTCACCCCTCCACTTT
TRBJ2-5 | TRBD2 | few | 15 | TRBV28 | CASRSGGEGGETQYF | TGTGCCAGCAGGTCCGGGGGGGAGGGAGGCGAGACCCAGTACTTC
TRBJ2-1 | . | many | 14 | TRBV5-1 | CASSLGSEHNEQFF | TGCGCCAGCAGCTTGGGTAGCGAACACAATGAGCAGTTCTTC
TRBJ2-3 | . | . | 17 | TRBV15 | CATSRVGGGPNTDTQYF | TGTGCCACCAGCAGAGTAGGGGGGGGGCCCAACACAGATACGCAGTATTTT
TRBJ2-5 | TRBD2 | . | 19 | TRBV20-1 | CSANSFLAGGPLNQETQYF | TGCAGTGCTAACTCCTTTCTAGCGGGAGGACCGCTTAACCAAGAGACCCAGTACTTC
TRBJ2-3 | TRBD1 | few | 14 | TRBV2 | CASSRPQGSDTQYF | TGTGCCAGCAGTCGCCCACAGGGGTCAGATACGCAGTATTTT
TRBJ2-1 | . | many | 13 | TRBV6-6 | CASSSSGINEQFF | TGTGCCAGCAGTTCGTCGGGAATCAATGAGCAGTTCTTC
TRBJ2-5 | . | few | 14 | TRBV6-1 | CASSSGDIQETQYF | TGTGCCAGCAGTAGCGGGGACATCCAAGAGACCCAGTACTTC
TRBJ1-6 | TRBD1 | many | 13 | TRBV27 | CASSNRGNSPLHF | TGTGCCAGCAGTAACAGGGGGAATTCACCCCTCCACTTT
TRBJ2-1 | . | few | 14 | TRBV5-1 | CASSLGGGDNEQFF | TGCGCCAGCAGCTTGGGCGGGGGCGACAATGAGCAGTTCTTC
TRBJ1-5 | TRBD1 | many | 16 | TRBV5-6 | CASSLGGTALDQPQHF | TGTGCCAGCAGCTTGGGAGGGACAGCCTTAGATCAGCCCCAGCATTTT
TRBJ1-5 | . | few | 17 | TRBV4-2 | CASSQESDSNLNQPQHF | TGTGCCAGCAGCCAAGAGTCCGACAGCAATCTCAATCAGCCCCAGCATTTT
TRBJ1-2 | . | . | 13 | TRBV6-2/TRBV6-3 | CASSSGDVYGYTF | TGTGCCAGCAGTTCAGGGGACGTCTATGGCTACACCTTC
TRBJ2-1 | . | . | 14 | TRBV10-3 | CAISPGGWANEQFF | TGTGCCATCAGCCCGGGGGGCTGGGCCAATGAGCAGTTCTTC
TRBJ2-7 | . | . | 15 | TRBV6-1 | CASSEASGSPYEQYF | TGTGCCAGCAGTGAAGCATCGGGTAGCCCCTACGAGCAGTACTTC
TRBJ2-7 | . | few | 13 | TRBV6-1 | CASSQGFAYEQYF | TGTGCCAGCAGTCAGGGATTCGCCTACGAGCAGTACTTC
TRBJ2-3 | TRBD2 | . | 17 | TRBV20-1 | CSARYPGLAGGLDTQYF | TGCAGTGCTAGATATCCGGGACTAGCGGGGGGTCTGGATACGCAGTATTTT
TRBJ1-5 | . | many | 14 | TRBV11-2 | CASSSGPSNQPQHF | TGTGCCAGCAGCTCAGGACCTAGCAATCAGCCCCAGCATTTT
TRBJ2-3 | . | many | 15 | TRBV5-1 | CASSLDGSSTDTQYF | TGCGCCAGCAGCTTGGATGGTTCTAGCACAGATACGCAGTATTTT
TRBJ1-5 | . | many | 12 | TRBV20-1 | CSAQDSYQPQHF | TGCAGTGCCCAGGACAGTTATCAGCCCCAGCATTTT
TRBJ2-3 | . | . | 14 | TRBV28 | CASSPTGFGDTQYF | TGTGCCAGCAGTCCCACAGGGTTCGGAGATACGCAGTATTTT
TRBJ1-1 | TRBD1 | once | 15 | TRBV12-3/TRBV12-4 | CASSTRQGATTEAFF | TGTGCCAGCAGTACCAGACAGGGGGCTACGACTGAAGCTTTCTTT
TRBJ2-1 | TRBD1 | . | 17 | TRBV4-1 | CASSQVTPGQGHNEQFF | TGCGCCAGCAGCCAAGTAACCCCGGGACAGGGGCACAATGAGCAGTTCTTC
TRBJ1-3 | . | . | 16 | TRBV6-5 | CASSYSSGRTGNTIYF | TGTGCCAGCAGTTACTCGAGTGGGAGAACTGGAAACACCATATATTTT
TRBJ2-5 | . | . | 12 | TRBV29-1 | CSVKDGVETQYF | TGCAGCGTTAAGGACGGTGTGGAGACCCAGTACTTC
TRBJ1-5 | . | . | 15 | TRBV2 | CASSEQTISNQPQHF | TGTGCCAGCAGTGAACAGACAATAAGCAATCAGCCCCAGCATTTT
TRBJ2-7 | . | . | 14 | TRBV2 | CASRAGPGSYEQYF | TGTGCCAGCAGGGCAGGCCCCGGCTCCTACGAGCAGTACTTC
TRBJ2-3 | . | . | 15 | TRBV11-2 | CASSSSPSYTDTQYF | TGTGCCAGCAGCTCTAGCCCCAGTTACACAGATACGCAGTATTTT
TRBJ2-5 | TRBD1 | . | 16 | TRBV28 | CASSVGDRGAEETQYF | TGTGCCAGCAGTGTAGGGGACAGGGGGGCGGAAGAGACCCAGTACTTC
TRBJ2-3 | TRBD2 | . | 14 | TRBV6-1 | CASIKAGGGDTQYF | TGTGCCAGCATTAAAGCGGGGGGAGGAGATACGCAGTATTTT
TRBJ1-2 | . | many | 15 | TRBV12-3/TRBV12-4 | CASSPSRGHNYGYTF | TGTGCCAGCAGTCCCTCCCGGGGGCACAACTATGGCTACACCTTC
TRBJ2-2 | . | . | 14 | TRBV12-3/TRBV12-4 | CASSFNRNTGELFF | TGTGCCAGCAGTTTTAACAGGAACACCGGGGAGCTGTTTTTT
TRBJ2-3 | TRBD2 | few | 18 | TRBV5-1 | CASSLALSPSGGTDTQYF | TGCGCCAGCAGCTTGGCCCTCTCTCCTAGCGGGGGCACAGATACGCAGTATTTT
TRBJ1-1 | . | . | 15 | TRBV5-6 | CASSLAGTASTEAFF | TGTGCCAGCAGCTTGGCCGGGACGGCAAGCACTGAAGCTTTCTTT
TRBJ2-7 | TRBD2 | . | 13 | TRBV20-1 | CSHGGANEYEQYF | TGCAGTCACGGGGGGGCAAACGAATACGAGCAGTACTTC
TRBJ1-6 | . | . | 15 | TRBV6-1 | CASSERQGTFSPLHF | TGTGCCAGCAGTGAACGCCAGGGCACGTTTTCACCCCTCCACTTT
TRBJ2-1 | . | . | 18 | TRBV19 | CASSPLGGGERRYNEQFF | TGTGCCAGTAGTCCCCTTGGGGGGGGCGAACGGAGGTACAATGAGCAGTTCTTC
TRBJ1-1 | . | many | 12 | TRBV4-1 | CASSRPGGRTFF | TGCGCCAGCAGTCGCCCGGGGGGGCGGACTTTCTTT
TRBJ1-2 | . | many | 14 | TRBV20-1 | CSARDLYRNYGYTF | TGCAGTGCTAGAGATCTCTACAGAAACTATGGCTACACCTTC
TRBJ1-2 | TRBD1 | few | 14 | TRBV12-3/TRBV12-4 | CASSPQQGAGRYTF | TGTGCCAGCAGTCCGCAACAGGGGGCCGGGCGCTACACCTTC